These 10 T cell receptor beta chains were sequenced from one sample in a study of shared clonotypes between healthy human individuals. Measured with immunoSEQ multiplex PCR; TCRdb has only the in-frame clones, and not every one. The data hold over 2 million clones, with 92% observed a single time. Sequenced material: naive CD4+ T cells from PBMCs. Subset here: CD45RA+ positively selected. Receptor source: a man aged 18 to 29 in good health. Some clones in this sample may be carry-over from other donors' samples.

A few counts support this clone. This rearrangement joins TRBV18 to TRBJ1-5, with 7 bases fitting TRBD1. Trimming cost V 3 bases and J 7 bases; bases outside gene matches: 6. In germline, CDR1 is KGHSH, CDR2 LQKENI. The CDR3 totals 14 residues. CDR3 in DNA: TGTGCCAGCTCACCTCAGACAGGGATGCAGCCCCAGCATTTT. Amino acid sequence: CASSPQTGMQPQHF.

V is TRBV9 and J is TRBJ2-7, with TRBD1 matching 7 bases. The V gene end was trimmed by 4 bases and the J gene end by 3 bases; junction bases not matched to a gene: 13. From germline, CDR1 is SGDLS and CDR2 YYNGEE. CDR3 length: 16 amino acids. CDR3 nucleotide sequence: TGTGCCAGCAGCACCGGGACAGTCCCGTACTACTACGAGCAGTACTTC. It is translated as CASSTGTVPYYYEQYF.

As regards this clone: Different DNA sequences within this sample yield the same CDR3. The chain combines TRBV28 with TRBJ2-7; D uncertain. V lost 6 bases, J lost 2 bases, and 11 bases lay in between. The CDR3 contains 13 residues. Germline-derived CDR1 and CDR2 are MDHEN and SYDVKM. The CDR3 spells CASSPPPAYEQYF. In DNA, the CDR3 is TGTGCCAGCAGCCCCCCCCCGGCCTACGAGCAGTACTTC.

The rearrangement joins TRBV19 to TRBJ2-3, with a tentative D call TRBD2 (6 bases). The CDR3 has 14 amino acids. The V end was cut by 0 bases, the J end by 5 bases, with 9 bases between. The V gene's germline CDR1 is LNHDA and CDR2 SQIVND (reference sequence). CDR3 in DNA: TGTGCCAGTAGTATAGATCCGGGGGTAGATACGCAGTATTTT. Translated: CASSIDPGVDTQYF.

The rearrangement uses TRBV5-5 and TRBJ2-1, with 12 bases that match TRBD2. V trimming: 4 bases; J trimming: 9 bases; junction bases outside the gene matches: 8. Germline CDR1 reads SGHKS; CDR2 reads YYEKEE (reference sequence). This CDR3 is built from 15 residues. CDR3 loop: CASSGGLAGMVEQFF. CDR3 DNA: TGTGCCAGCAGCGGCGGACTAGCGGGGATGGTTGAGCAGTTCTTC.

The rearrangement links TRBV11-3 to TRBJ2-1, with 9 bases identical to TRBD1. The CDR3 covers 16 residues. The ends lost 5 bases at V and 9 bases at J; junction bases unmatched: 14. In germline, CDR1 is SGHNT, CDR2 YENEEA. The CDR3 coding sequence is TGTGCCAGCAGCCCGTGGACAGGGGCCGTTTTCGGTGAGCAGTTCTTC. This sequence encodes CASSPWTGAVFGEQFF.

This clone showed up just once. This chain connects TRBV28 to TRBJ2-7, with 11 bases lining up with TRBD2. The germline V gene has CDR1 MDHEN and CDR2 SYDVKM. The trim removed 6 bases at V and 2 bases at J, leaving 9 bases unmatched. This CDR3 is 16 amino acids long. The CDR3 protein is CASRYGGLADTYEQYF. DNA of the CDR3: TGTGCCAGCAGGTACGGGGGACTAGCGGACACCTACGAGCAGTACTTC.

The chain couples TRBV28 to TRBJ1-2; D unresolved. V was clipped by 6 bases and J by 1 base, with 6 bases between them. CDR3 length: 12 amino acids. Germline CDR1 MDHEN, CDR2 SYDVKM. The CDR3 coding sequence is TGTGCCAGCAGCATTTTTAACTATGGCTACACCTTC. Translating it yields CASSIFNYGYTF.

This chain links TRBV28 with TRBJ1-2, with D perhaps TRBD1 (6 bases). Germline lookup yields CDR1 MDHEN and CDR2 SYDVKM. Trimming removed 7 bases at V and 6 bases at J, with 18 bases between. CDR3 length: 14 residues. CDR3: CASIPQWGHDGYTF. The CDR3 nucleotides read TGTGCCAGCATACCCCAGTGGGGGCATGATGGCTACACCTTC.

This clone was detected once. The chain has TRBV6-1 and TRBJ1-3; D might be TRBD1 (5 bases). The length of the CDR3 is 16 residues. Germline CDR1 reads MNHNS; CDR2 reads SASEGT. V was pared by 3 bases and J by 0 bases, with 12 bases between. In nucleotides, the CDR3 is TGTGCCAGCAGTGACCCGAACAGGAGCTCTGGAAACACCATATATTTT. Amino acid sequence: CASSDPNRSSGNTIYF.